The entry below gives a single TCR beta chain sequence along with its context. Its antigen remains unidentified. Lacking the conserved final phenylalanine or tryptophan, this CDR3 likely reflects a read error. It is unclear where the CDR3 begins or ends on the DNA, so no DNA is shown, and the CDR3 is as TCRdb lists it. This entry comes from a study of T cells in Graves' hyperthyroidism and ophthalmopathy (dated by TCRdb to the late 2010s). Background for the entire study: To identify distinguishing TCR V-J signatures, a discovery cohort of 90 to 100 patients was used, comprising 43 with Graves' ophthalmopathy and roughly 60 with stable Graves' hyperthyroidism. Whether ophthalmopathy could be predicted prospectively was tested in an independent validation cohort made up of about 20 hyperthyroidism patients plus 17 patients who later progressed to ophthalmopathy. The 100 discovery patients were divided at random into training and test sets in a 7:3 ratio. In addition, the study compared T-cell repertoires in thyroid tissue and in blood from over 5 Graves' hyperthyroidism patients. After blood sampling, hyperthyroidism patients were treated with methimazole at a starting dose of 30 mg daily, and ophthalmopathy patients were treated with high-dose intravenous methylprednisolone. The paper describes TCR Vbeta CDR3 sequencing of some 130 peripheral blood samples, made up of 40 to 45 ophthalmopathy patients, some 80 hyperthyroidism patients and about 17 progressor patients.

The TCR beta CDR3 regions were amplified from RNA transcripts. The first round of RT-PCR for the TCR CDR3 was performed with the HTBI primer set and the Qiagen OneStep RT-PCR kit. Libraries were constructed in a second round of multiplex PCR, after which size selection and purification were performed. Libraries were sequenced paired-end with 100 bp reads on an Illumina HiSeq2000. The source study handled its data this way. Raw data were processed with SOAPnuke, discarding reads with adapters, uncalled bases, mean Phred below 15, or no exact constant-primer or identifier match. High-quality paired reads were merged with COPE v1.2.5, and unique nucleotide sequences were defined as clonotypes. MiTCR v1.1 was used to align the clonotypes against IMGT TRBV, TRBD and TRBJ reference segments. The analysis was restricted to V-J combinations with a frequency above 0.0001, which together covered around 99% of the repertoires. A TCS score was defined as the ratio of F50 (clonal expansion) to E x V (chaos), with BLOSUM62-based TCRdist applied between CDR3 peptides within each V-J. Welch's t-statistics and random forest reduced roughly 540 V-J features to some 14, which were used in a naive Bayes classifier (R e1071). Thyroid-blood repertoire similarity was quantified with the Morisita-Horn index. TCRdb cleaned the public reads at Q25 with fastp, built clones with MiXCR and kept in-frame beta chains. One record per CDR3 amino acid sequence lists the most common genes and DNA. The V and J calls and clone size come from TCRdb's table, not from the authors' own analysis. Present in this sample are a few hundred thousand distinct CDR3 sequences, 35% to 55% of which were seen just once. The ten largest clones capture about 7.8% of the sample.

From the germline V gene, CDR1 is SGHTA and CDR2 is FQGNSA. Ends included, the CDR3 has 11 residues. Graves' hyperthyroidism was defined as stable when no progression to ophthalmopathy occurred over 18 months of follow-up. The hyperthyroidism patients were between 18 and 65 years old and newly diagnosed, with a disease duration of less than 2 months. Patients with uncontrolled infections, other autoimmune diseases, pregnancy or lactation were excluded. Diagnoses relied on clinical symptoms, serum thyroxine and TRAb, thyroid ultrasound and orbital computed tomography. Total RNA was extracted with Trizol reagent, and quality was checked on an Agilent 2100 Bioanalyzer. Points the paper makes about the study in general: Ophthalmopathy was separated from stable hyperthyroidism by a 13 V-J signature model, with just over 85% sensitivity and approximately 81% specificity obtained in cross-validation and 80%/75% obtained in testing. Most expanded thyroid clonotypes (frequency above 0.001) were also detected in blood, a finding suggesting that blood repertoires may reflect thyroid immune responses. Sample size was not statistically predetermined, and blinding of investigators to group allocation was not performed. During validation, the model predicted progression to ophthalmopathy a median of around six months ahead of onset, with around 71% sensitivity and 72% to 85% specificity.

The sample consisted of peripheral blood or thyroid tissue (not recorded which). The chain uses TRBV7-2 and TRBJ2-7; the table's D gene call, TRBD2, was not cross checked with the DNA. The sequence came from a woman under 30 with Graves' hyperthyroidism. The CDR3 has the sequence CASSPTQRENT.